This passage covers 10 T cell receptor beta chains from one sample sequenced in a study of blood T cell repertoires in COVID-19. Generated by immunoSEQ multiplex PCR, the TCRdb table keeps only in-frame clones and is missing some. Of 150,000 to 200,000 clones in the sample, around 84% were seen once. Sequencing was carried out using peripheral blood. Receptor source: a woman aged 80 or over with acute or convalescent COVID-19.

This clone has a count of ten or more. Additional DNA sequences in this sample encode the identical CDR3. The chain recombines TRBV27 with TRBJ2-7; 7 bases fit TRBD2. The germline V gene has CDR1 MNHEY and CDR2 SMNVEV (reference sequence). This CDR3 is 15 amino acids long. V trimming: 2 bases; J trimming: 0 bases; junction bases outside the gene matches: 4. This chain's CDR3 is CASSLAGGSSYEQYF. CDR3 in DNA: TGTGCCAGCAGTTTAGCAGGCGGGAGCTCCTACGAGCAGTACTTC.

The chain is built from TRBV19 and TRBJ2-3; 7 bases are shared with TRBD2. V dropped 6 bases and J dropped 0; count of bases not matched to a gene: 0. The CDR3 runs 13 residues. The germline gives CDR1 LNHDA, CDR2 SQIVND (reference sequence). As DNA, the CDR3 is TGTGCCAGTAGAGCGGGGAGCACAGATACGCAGTATTTT. The encoded protein is CASRAGSTDTQYF.

The chain carries TRBV27 and TRBJ1-1, with D possibly TRBD1 on 6 matching bases. V lost 6 bases and J 3 bases, leaving 11 bases between the germline ends. The CDR3 length is 13 residues. The germline CDR1 and CDR2 sequences are MNHEY and SMNVEV (reference sequence). CDR3 in amino acids: CASSLQGHTEAFF. The CDR3 DNA is TGTGCCAGCAGCCTCCAGGGGCACACTGAAGCTTTCTTT.

The V call is TRBV11-2, the J call TRBJ2-3, with 7 positions matching TRBD1. V trimming: 5 bases; J trimming: 6 bases; junction bases outside the gene matches: 11. CDR1 and CDR2 (germline): SGHAT, FQNNGV. The CDR3 covers 15 residues. The CDR3 DNA follows: TGTGCCAGCAGCCCACAGGGGACATCCGCGGATACGCAGTATTTT. It translates to CASSPQGTSADTQYF. Supplemented by reference TRBV11-2 and TRBJ2-3, the full variable domain reads EAGVAQSPRYKIIEKRQSVAFWCNPISGHATLYWYQQILGQGPKLLIQFQNNGVVDDSQLPKDRFSAERLKGVDSTLKIQPAKLEDSAVYLCASSPQGTSADTQYFGPGTRLTVL.

The chain uses TRBV5-4 and TRBJ2-1, with D possibly TRBD2 on 6 matching bases. The germline CDR1 and CDR2 sequences are SGHNT and YYREEE (reference sequence). Trimming removed 1 base at V and 8 bases at J, with 19 bases between. The CDR3 loop spans 16 amino acids. The CDR3, as DNA: TGTGCCAGCAGCTTGAGGGAGCGGGTGGCCGCTGATGAGCAGTTCTTC. Protein sequence: CASSLRERVAADEQFF.

This rearrangement joins TRBV10-3 to TRBJ1-1; D might be TRBD1 (5 bases). V was cut by 0 bases and J by 5 bases, with 13 bases left in between. The CDR3 contains 15 residues. Germline V gene sequence: CDR1 ENHRY, CDR2 SYGVKD. CDR3 loop: CAISESRGIRTEAFF. The CDR3 nucleotides read TGTGCCATCAGTGAGTCTCGGGGGATTAGGACTGAAGCTTTCTTT.

This clone was seen more than once but under ten times. V is TRBV20-1 and J is TRBJ1-6; D possibly corresponds to TRBD1 (5 bases). The germline V gene encodes CDR1 DFQATT and CDR2 SNEGSKA (reference sequence). This CDR3 has 14 amino acids. The germline V and J ends were trimmed by 3 bases and 10 bases, with 16 bases remaining between them. CDR3 residues: CSASMRQGKSPLHF. The DNA of the CDR3 is TGCAGTGCTAGTATGCGGCAGGGAAAGTCACCCCTCCACTTT.

The chain links TRBV9 to TRBJ1-4; D is ambiguous. This CDR3 has 15 amino acids. The germline V gene encodes CDR1 SGDLS and CDR2 YYNGEE. Trimming shortened V by 0 bases and J by 4 bases, and 10 bases separated the two germline ends. In nucleotides, the CDR3 is TGTGCCAGCAGCGTAGCCCCGGGAGTTAATGAAAAACTGTTTTTT. Translated, it gives CASSVAPGVNEKLFF.

J is TRBJ2-7 and V is TRBV6-2 or TRBV6-3; 8 positions match TRBD1. This CDR3 comprises 13 residues. The germline CDR1 and CDR2 sequences are MNHEY and SVGEGT. V lost 4 bases and J lost 4; bases outside the gene matches: 3. The CDR3 DNA sequence: TGTGCCAGCAGTTGGGGACAGGAGTACGAGCAGTACTTC. It specifies CASSWGQEYEQYF.

The J gene is TRBJ2-7, the V gene TRBV15, with 9 bases matching TRBD1. The trim removed 1 base at V and 3 bases at J, leaving 7 bases unmatched. The CDR3 covers 16 residues. Germline values: CDR1 LNHNV, CDR2 YYDKDF (reference sequence). Here the CDR3 reads CATSRGGTGKLYEQYF. The DNA of the CDR3 is TGTGCCACCAGCAGAGGGGGGACAGGGAAACTCTACGAGCAGTACTTC.